Included here is one T cell receptor (beta chain) sequence, with context. This record comes from a study of shared clonotypes between healthy human individuals. Study at large: The donors, two women and a few men, were aged 18 to 49.

In the study's own analysis: Filtering differed because ImmunoSEQ produced junction-only sequences that carried no quality scores. Sequencing was performed with immunoSEQ multiplex PCR; in TCRdb, only in-frame clones are kept and a portion is missing. V and J calls plus clone size are reproduced from that table; the DNA served to infer D and trimming. Of 2 million to 2.5 million clones in the sample, over 85% were seen once. CD8 cells regarded as naive lacked CD45RO, were positively chosen for CCR7, and omitted terminally differentiated effector memory CD45RA+ cells. The length of the CDR3 is 11 residues. The V gene lost 6 bases and the J gene lost 5 bases, with 9 bases spanning the gap. Germline assignment: CDR1 SGHTS and CDR2 YDEGEE.

Sequencing input: naive CD8+ T cells sorted from blood. The rearrangement uses TRBV5-8 and TRBJ2-7; the D call may be TRBD1 or TRBD2 (6 bases each). This clonotype originated in a young man in good health. The CDR3 DNA sequence: TGTGCCAGCATGGGGGGCAACGAGCAGTACTTC. Its protein is CASMGGNEQYF.